Listed below are T cell receptor beta chains from one sample, sequenced in a study of blood T cells in healthy people across ages. From the 5' RACE reads, TCRdb called clonotypes with MiXCR, one entry per CDR3 protein. The repertoire holds 900,000 to 950,000 distinct CDR3 sequences, with 25% to 35% as singletons. The same specimen was also included in a second study, on T cells of mothers and their children.

The material sequenced was blood. The receptor set was obtained from a woman aged 40 to 50 in good health. The CDR3 runs from the conserved cysteine through the conserved F or W. Each record gives: CDR3 protein, CDR3 DNA, clone size, J gene, V gene, D gene. A D gene is named only where the DNA matches it firmly. Not all rows give a size; the values are once, few, many and, for expanded clones, a class.

CDR3: CASTGGYNEQFF
DNA: TGTGCCAGCACGGGCGGCTACAATGAGCAGTTCTTC
size: few
J: TRBJ2-1
V: TRBV12-3/TRBV12-4
D: NA

CDR3: CAGRSEATANYGYTF
DNA: TGTGCCGGCAGATCCGAAGCGACAGCAAACTATGGCTACACCTTC
size: few
J: TRBJ1-2
V: TRBV6-6
D: NA

CDR3: CARQGVIAGANVLTF
DNA: TGTGCCAGACAGGGTGTGATCGCTGGGGCCAACGTCCTGACTTTC
size: many
J: TRBJ2-6
V: TRBV2
D: NA

CDR3: CAISEQASGHYEQYF
DNA: TGTGCCATCAGTGAGCAGGCTAGCGGACATTACGAGCAGTACTTC
size: many
J: TRBJ2-7
V: TRBV10-3
D: TRBD2

CDR3: CSAIPRGDPNEKLFF
DNA: TGCAGTGCTATACCCAGGGGCGATCCTAATGAAAAACTGTTTTTT
size: many
J: TRBJ1-4
V: TRBV20-1
D: NA

CDR3: CASRGGRGPDTQYF
DNA: TGTGCCAGCAGGGGCGGCAGGGGCCCAGATACGCAGTATTTT
size: NA
J: TRBJ2-3
V: TRBV2
D: NA

CDR3: CSVRGLAETSGEQYF
DNA: TGCAGCGTTCGAGGACTAGCGGAGACCTCTGGCGAGCAGTACTTC
size: few
J: TRBJ2-7
V: TRBV29-1
D: TRBD2

CDR3: CASSPRSGVRSPLHF
DNA: TGTGCCAGCAGCCCCCGGTCAGGGGTTCGGTCACCCCTCCACTTT
size: NA
J: TRBJ1-6
V: TRBV7-2
D: NA

CDR3: CSAQTGVNSPLHF
DNA: TGCAGTGCACAGACAGGGGTTAATTCACCCCTCCACTTT
size: many
J: TRBJ1-6
V: TRBV20-1
D: TRBD1

CDR3: CASSLVSSPYEQYF
DNA: TGTGCCAGCAGCTTGGTATCCAGTCCCTACGAGCAGTACTTC
size: few
J: TRBJ2-7
V: TRBV5-6
D: NA

CDR3: CASSLSGQGAGYTF
DNA: TGTGCCAGCAGTTTGAGTGGGCAGGGAGCTGGCTACACCTTC
size: few
J: TRBJ1-2
V: TRBV27
D: NA

CDR3: CASSLAGPLSYEQYF
DNA: TGTGCCAGCAGTTTAGCGGGCCCCCTCTCCTACGAGCAGTACTTC
size: few
J: TRBJ2-7
V: TRBV27
D: NA

CDR3: CASSSAPAGINEKLFF
DNA: TGCGCCAGCAGCTCGGCCCCGGCAGGGATTAATGAAAAACTGTTTTTT
size: many
J: TRBJ1-4
V: TRBV5-1
D: NA

CDR3: CASSQEGGYSYEQYF
DNA: TGCGCCAGCAGCCAAGAGGGCGGGTACTCCTACGAGCAGTACTTC
size: many
J: TRBJ2-7
V: TRBV4-3
D: NA

CDR3: CASSILRDRVSYNEQFF
DNA: TGTGCCAGCAGCATCCTCCGGGACAGGGTCTCCTACAATGAGCAGTTCTTC
size: once
J: TRBJ2-1
V: TRBV7-3
D: TRBD1

CDR3: CSADRAATEAFF
DNA: TGCAGTGCTGACCGTGCGGCCACTGAAGCTTTCTTT
size: few
J: TRBJ1-1
V: TRBV20-1
D: NA

CDR3: CSASRGGQGYGYTF
DNA: TGCAGTGCTAGTAGAGGGGGGCAGGGCTATGGCTACACCTTC
size: few
J: TRBJ1-2
V: TRBV20-1
D: NA

CDR3: CATSDLQGASGGLYEQFF
DNA: TGTGCCACCAGTGATTTGCAAGGGGCTAGCGGGGGGCTGTATGAGCAGTTCTTC
size: few
J: TRBJ2-1
V: TRBV24-1
D: TRBD2

CDR3: CASSLTSKGSYEQYF
DNA: TGTGCCAGCAGCTTGACTAGTAAGGGCTCCTACGAGCAGTACTTC
size: NA
J: TRBJ2-7
V: TRBV7-2
D: NA

CDR3: CASSDRQVGNQPQHF
DNA: TGTGCCAGCAGCGACAGACAGGTGGGCAATCAGCCCCAGCATTTT
size: few
J: TRBJ1-5
V: TRBV6-1
D: NA

CDR3: CALPRSSYEQYF
DNA: TGTGCTCTCCCGCGGAGCTCCTACGAGCAGTACTTC
size: few
J: TRBJ2-7
V: TRBV25-1
D: NA

CDR3: CASSGTSGRTDTQFF
DNA: TGTGCCAGCAGTGGGACTAGCGGACGCACAGATACGCAGTTCTTC
size: NA
J: TRBJ2-1
V: TRBV2
D: TRBD2

CDR3: CASSARDTGYEQYF
DNA: TGCGCCAGCAGCGCCCGGGACACCGGCTACGAGCAGTACTTC
size: NA
J: TRBJ2-7
V: TRBV5-1
D: NA

CDR3: CASSFAGGGEKLFF
DNA: TGTGCCAGCAGCTTCGCAGGGGGGGGTGAAAAACTGTTTTTT
size: NA
J: TRBJ1-4
V: TRBV7-8
D: TRBD1

CDR3: CSARVQGAKEQYF
DNA: TGCAGTGCTAGAGTCCAGGGGGCGAAAGAGCAGTACTTC
size: NA
J: TRBJ2-7
V: TRBV20-1
D: TRBD1

CDR3: CASSHIRTGGRGYTF
DNA: TGTGCCAGCAGTCACATCCGGACAGGGGGCCGTGGCTACACCTTC
size: few
J: TRBJ1-2
V: TRBV6-6
D: TRBD1

CDR3: CASSLPAGTYEQYF
DNA: TGTGCCAGCAGTTTACCCGCAGGGACCTACGAGCAGTACTTC
size: many
J: TRBJ2-7
V: TRBV28
D: NA

CDR3: CASSLVWDMNTEAFF
DNA: TGTGCCAGCAGCTTGGTATGGGATATGAACACTGAAGCTTTCTTT
size: few
J: TRBJ1-1
V: TRBV5-6
D: NA

CDR3: CASSDTGGNQPQHF
DNA: TGTGCCAGCAGTGATACAGGGGGCAATCAGCCCCAGCATTTT
size: many
J: TRBJ1-5
V: TRBV12-3/TRBV12-4
D: TRBD1

CDR3: CSARDQGQGDSYGYTF
DNA: TGCAGTGCTAGAGATCAGGGACAGGGGGACTCCTATGGCTACACCTTC
size: many
J: TRBJ1-2
V: TRBV20-1
D: TRBD1

CDR3: CSVEVSRGVGTQYF
DNA: TGCAGCGTTGAAGTCTCGAGGGGAGTAGGGACCCAGTACTTC
size: many
J: TRBJ2-5
V: TRBV29-1
D: NA

CDR3: CAWERQGRETQYF
DNA: TGTGCCTGGGAACGACAGGGACGGGAGACCCAGTACTTC
size: few
J: TRBJ2-5
V: TRBV30
D: TRBD1

CDR3: CASSQERGLAGVPTSNEQFF
DNA: TGCGCCAGCAGCCAAGAAAGGGGACTAGCGGGGGTACCAACATCCAATGAGCAGTTCTTC
size: many
J: TRBJ2-1
V: TRBV4-3
D: TRBD2

CDR3: CASSLARTSGTRETQYF
DNA: TGCGCCAGCAGCTTGGCCAGGACTAGCGGGACAAGGGAGACCCAGTACTTC
size: few
J: TRBJ2-5
V: TRBV5-1
D: TRBD2

CDR3: CASSLFRGGSLSTDTQYF
DNA: TGTGCCAGCAGCTTATTTCGCGGGGGGTCTCTTAGCACAGATACGCAGTATTTT
size: many
J: TRBJ2-3
V: TRBV7-3
D: TRBD2

CDR3: CASSYTTGLDNEQFF
DNA: TGTGCCAGCAGTTACACTACGGGCCTAGACAATGAGCAGTTCTTC
size: NA
J: TRBJ2-1
V: TRBV12-3/TRBV12-4
D: NA

CDR3: CASRDSGTGGYEQYF
DNA: TGTGCCAGCAGAGATTCCGGGACAGGGGGATACGAGCAGTACTTC
size: many
J: TRBJ2-7
V: TRBV6-6
D: TRBD1

CDR3: CANSSRDNNEQFF
DNA: TGTGCCAACAGTTCTCGAGACAACAATGAGCAGTTCTTC
size: NA
J: TRBJ2-1
V: TRBV27
D: NA

CDR3: CATSRLSTGAGVNGYTF
DNA: TGTGCCACCAGCAGGCTGTCGACCGGGGCGGGGGTAAATGGCTACACCTTC
size: many
J: TRBJ1-2
V: TRBV15
D: NA

CDR3: CASSWRTSNTEAFF
DNA: TGTGCCAGCAGTTGGCGGACTTCGAACACTGAAGCTTTCTTT
size: many
J: TRBJ1-1
V: TRBV5-5
D: NA

CDR3: CASSYTSDNEQFF
DNA: TGTGCCAGCAGCTACACTAGTGACAATGAGCAGTTCTTC
size: few
J: TRBJ2-1
V: TRBV6-4
D: NA

CDR3: CASSFGRNEKLFF
DNA: TGTGCCAGCAGCTTTGGACGAAATGAAAAACTGTTTTTT
size: NA
J: TRBJ1-4
V: TRBV7-2
D: NA

CDR3: CASSSFTGGLTYEQFF
DNA: TGCGCCAGCAGCTCGTTTACGGGGGGCCTTACCTACGAGCAGTTCTTC
size: NA
J: TRBJ2-1
V: TRBV5-1
D: NA

CDR3: CASSPDRGNEQFF
DNA: TGTGCCAGCAGCCCGGATCGAGGCAATGAGCAGTTCTTC
size: many
J: TRBJ2-1
V: TRBV12-3/TRBV12-4
D: NA

CDR3: CASRPRRGSYEQYF
DNA: TGTGCCAGCAGACCCCGAAGGGGGAGCTACGAGCAGTACTTC
size: many
J: TRBJ2-7
V: TRBV28
D: NA

CDR3: CSGQGAKASTDTQYF
DNA: TGCAGCGGACAGGGGGCGAAAGCTAGCACAGATACGCAGTATTTT
size: NA
J: TRBJ2-3
V: TRBV29-1
D: TRBD1

CDR3: CASSPGADPYNEQFF
DNA: TGTGCCAGCAGCCCAGGGGCGGACCCCTACAATGAGCAGTTCTTC
size: many
J: TRBJ2-1
V: TRBV7-9
D: NA

CDR3: CASRLQGRGPNSPLHF
DNA: TGCGCCAGCAGGCTACAGGGTAGGGGTCCTAATTCACCCCTCCACTTT
size: few
J: TRBJ1-6
V: TRBV5-1
D: NA

CDR3: CASSKWGGLPTDEQFF
DNA: TGTGCCAGCAGCAAATGGGGGGGCCTCCCGACAGATGAGCAGTTCTTC
size: few
J: TRBJ2-1
V: TRBV21-1
D: NA

CDR3: CASLDSSGANVLTF
DNA: TGCGCCAGCCTGGACAGCTCTGGGGCCAACGTCCTGACTTTC
size: few
J: TRBJ2-6
V: TRBV10-2
D: NA